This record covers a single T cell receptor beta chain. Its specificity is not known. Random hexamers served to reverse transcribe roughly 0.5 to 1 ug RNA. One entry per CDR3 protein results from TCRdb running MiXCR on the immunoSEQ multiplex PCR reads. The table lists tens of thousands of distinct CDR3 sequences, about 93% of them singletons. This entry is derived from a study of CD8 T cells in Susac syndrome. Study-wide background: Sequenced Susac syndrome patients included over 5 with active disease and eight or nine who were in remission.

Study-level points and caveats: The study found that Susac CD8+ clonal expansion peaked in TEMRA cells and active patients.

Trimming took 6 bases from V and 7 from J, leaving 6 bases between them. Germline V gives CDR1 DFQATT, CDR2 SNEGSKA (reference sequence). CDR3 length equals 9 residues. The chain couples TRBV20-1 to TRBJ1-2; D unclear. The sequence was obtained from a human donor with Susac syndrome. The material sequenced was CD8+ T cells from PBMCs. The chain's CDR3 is CSAPGGYTF. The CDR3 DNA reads TGCAGTGCCCCGGGTGGCTACACCTTC.